A single sample is the source of the 17 T cell receptor beta chains below, sequenced in a study of cytomegalovirus exposure and HLA in healthy donors. TCRdb keeps only in-frame clones here, not all; method: immunoSEQ multiplex PCR. There are about 130,000 clones in the sample; roughly nine tenths occur only once, and around 1.1% lies in the top ten. Sample: PBMCs. Source of these receptors: a woman in her late teens or twenties in good health and CMV-seronegative.

The chain employs TRBV4-1 and TRBJ2-3; D is perhaps TRBD1 (6 bases). Germline values: CDR1 MGHRA, CDR2 YSYEKL. The V gene lost 4 bases and the J gene lost 4 bases, with 21 bases spanning the gap. The CDR3 is 17 residues long. The DNA of the CDR3 is TGCGCCAGCAGCCCCCTGTCCGGGACAACGTTCCCAGATACGCAGTATTTT. Amino acids: CASSPLSGTTFPDTQYF.

The chain uses TRBV27 and TRBJ1-1; the D is unclear. The CDR3 totals 18 residues. V was cut by 8 bases and J by 3 bases, with 28 bases left in between. Germline CDR1 MNHEY, CDR2 SMNVEV (reference sequence). CDR3 loop: CASPLLYWAPEVYTEAFF. For the CDR3, the DNA is TGTGCCAGCCCCCTCCTATATTGGGCGCCGGAGGTGTACACTGAAGCTTTCTTT.

The CDR3 region has the DNA TGCGCCAGCAGCGCCCGTCAGGGGGTGGGTGAAGCTTTCTTT. Its translation: CASSARQGVGEAFF. The chain has TRBV5-1 and TRBJ1-1, with 7 positions matching TRBD1. The CDR3 is 14 amino acids. Germline loops: CDR1 SGHRS, CDR2 YFSETQ. V trimming: 4 bases; J trimming: 7 bases; junction bases outside the gene matches: 10.

The gene calls are TRBV20-1 and TRBJ2-3; 9 nucleotides match TRBD2. The CDR3 extends over 11 amino acids. From germline, CDR1 is DFQATT and CDR2 SNEGSKA (reference sequence). V was clipped by 3 bases and J by 10 bases; unmatched bases: 2. The CDR3 DNA reads as TGCAGTGCTAGGGGACTAGCCGCGCAGTATTTT. Translating it yields CSARGLAAQYF.

The CDR3 is CASTNSVSYEQYF. CDR3 bases: TGTGCCAGCACCAATAGCGTCTCCTACGAGCAGTACTTC. The chain couples TRBV11-2 to TRBJ2-7; perhaps TRBD2 as D (5 bases). Trimming left V 7 bases short and J 0 bases short, with 10 bases between. Germline CDR1 is SGHAT and CDR2 is FQNNGV. The CDR3 contains 13 residues.

This clone was recorded once. This sequence joins TRBV28 and TRBJ2-3; 12 bases match TRBD1. With 5 bases clipped from V and 11 bases from J, the junction kept 11 bases outside the gene matches. The germline gives CDR1 MDHEN, CDR2 SYDVKM. The length of the CDR3 is 15 residues. The chain's CDR3 is CASSLPGTGGAKQYF. CDR3 DNA: TGTGCCAGCAGTCTGCCCGGGACAGGGGGCGCGAAGCAGTATTTT.

The J gene is TRBJ2-3, the V gene TRBV11-3; no clear D. The CDR3 totals 15 residues. Trimming took off 0 bases at V and 2 bases at J, with 9 bases between the two ends. The V gene's germline CDR1 is SGHNT and CDR2 YENEEA. CDR3 DNA: TGTGCCAGCAGCTTAGATGGTACAGACACAGATACGCAGTATTTT. This encodes CASSLDGTDTDTQYF.

This chain uses TRBV5-8 with TRBJ2-7, with TRBD2 matching 12 bases. The germline gives CDR1 SGHTS, CDR2 YDEGEE. V was clipped by 1 base and J by 4 bases; unmatched bases: 15. The CDR3 is 19 amino acids. The chain's CDR3 is CASSLFRLASGRAAYEQYF. The CDR3 nucleotides are TGTGCCAGCAGCTTGTTTCGTTTGGCTAGCGGGAGGGCCGCGTACGAGCAGTACTTC.

The chain recombines TRBV27 with TRBJ1-4; TRBD1 matches at 7 bases. The V segment lost 10 bases and the J segment 3 bases; nucleotides outside the gene matches: 8. CDR3 size: 14 residues. The V gene's germline CDR1 is MNHEY and CDR2 SMNVEV (reference sequence). Here the CDR3 DNA reads TGTGCCACCCGCCGACAGGGCTCTAATGAAAAACTGTTTTTT. The encoded protein is CATRRQGSNEKLFF.

This rearrangement joins TRBV6-1 to TRBJ2-3, with a possible D match to TRBD1 (5 bases). The V and J ends lost 7 bases and 0 bases respectively, with 11 bases between them. CDR1 is MNHNS, CDR2 SASEGT, per germline. The CDR3 consists of 14 residues. The chain's CDR3 is CASTRQLSTDTQYF. CDR3 in DNA: TGTGCCAGCACCCGACAGCTTAGCACAGATACGCAGTATTTT.

This sequence joins TRBV28 and TRBJ2-3, with D possibly matching TRBD2 (6 bases). The germline CDR1 and CDR2 sequences are MDHEN and SYDVKM. This CDR3 has 13 amino acids. The V gene lost 4 bases and the J gene lost 3 bases, with 8 bases spanning the gap. The CDR3 loop is CASSSGGTDTQYF. DNA for the CDR3: TGTGCCAGCAGTTCCGGGGGTACAGATACGCAGTATTTT. Combining the CDR3 with reference TRBV28 and TRBJ2-3 gives the whole variable domain DVKVTQSSRYLVKRTGEKVFLECVQDMDHENMFWYRQDPGLGLRLIYFSYDVKMKEKGDIPEGYSVSREKKERFSLILESASTNQTSMYLCASSSGGTDTQYFGPGTRLTVL.

The chain carries TRBV9 and TRBJ2-1; no clear D gene. Germline values: CDR1 SGDLS, CDR2 YYNGEE. The length of the CDR3 is 15 residues. The V end was cut by 3 bases, the J end by 0 bases, with 10 bases between. CDR3 nucleotides: TGTGCCAGCAGCGGATTCTTGAGCTCCTACAATGAGCAGTTCTTC. Protein sequence: CASSGFLSSYNEQFF.

The chain links TRBV27 to TRBJ1-3; 9 bases agree with TRBD1. Germline V lookup: CDR1 MNHEY, CDR2 SMNVEV (reference sequence). The CDR3 spans 15 residues. V lost 6 bases to trimming and J lost 3 bases; unmatched junction nucleotides: 6. As DNA, the CDR3 is TGTGCCAGCAGCGAACAGGGGGCGCTTGGAAACACCATATATTTT. Protein: CASSEQGALGNTIYF.

This clone was seen only once. This chain connects TRBV4-3 to TRBJ2-7; D remains ambiguous. Trimming shortened V by 0 bases and J by 2 bases, and 11 bases separated the two germline ends. Germline CDR1 reads LGHNA; CDR2 reads YSLEER. There are 15 residues in the CDR3. The CDR3 loop is CASSQDVRLTYEQYF. The DNA of the CDR3 is TGCGCCAGCAGCCAAGATGTCAGGTTGACCTACGAGCAGTACTTC.

The rearrangement links TRBV28 to TRBJ2-1, with TRBD2 matching 11 bases. In germline, CDR1 is MDHEN, CDR2 SYDVKM. This CDR3 comprises 15 residues. J lost 0 bases, V lost 10 bases, and 5 bases had no gene match. The CDR3 loop is CATTSGSISYNEQFF. Written as DNA, the CDR3 is TGTGCCACCACTAGCGGGAGCATCTCCTACAATGAGCAGTTCTTC. The full variable domain, its missing parts supplied by reference TRBV28 and TRBJ2-1, is DVKVTQSSRYLVKRTGEKVFLECVQDMDHENMFWYRQDPGLGLRLIYFSYDVKMKEKGDIPEGYSVSREKKERFSLILESASTNQTSMYLCATTSGSISYNEQFFGPGTRLTVL.

The J gene is TRBJ2-7, the V gene TRBV27, with 8 bases that match TRBD2. Germline V CDR1 and CDR2: MNHEY, SMNVEV (reference sequence). The CDR3 totals 15 residues. V was pared by 3 bases and J by 2 bases, with 6 bases of the junction left unmatched. The CDR3 nucleotides read TGTGCCAGCAGTTTCTCGAGCGGGGGAACCTACGAGCAGTACTTC. Translated, it gives CASSFSSGGTYEQYF.

The chain links TRBV5-1 to TRBJ1-2; D remains unclear. The ends were cut back, 0 bases at V and 3 bases at J, with 12 bases in the middle. Per the germline V gene, CDR1 is SGHRS and CDR2 is YFSETQ. The CDR3 length is 15 residues. The CDR3 nucleotides are TGCGCCAGCAGCTTGGGTGACTCAACCCACTATGGCTACACCTTC. Translating it yields CASSLGDSTHYGYTF. Based on the CDR3 plus reference TRBV5-1 and TRBJ1-2, the full variable domain is KAGVTQTPRYLIKTRGQQVTLSCSPISGHRSVSWYQQTPGQGLQFLFEYFSETQRNKGNFPGRFSGRQFSNSRSEMNVSTLELGDSALYLCASSLGDSTHYGYTFGSGTRLTVV.